The clone carrying this T cell receptor beta chain was observed a few times. This entry belongs to a study of CD8 T cells in ankylosing spondylitis. This CDR3 spans 15 amino acids. Germline CDR1 reads DFQATT; CDR2 reads SNEGSKA (reference sequence). J lost 3 bases, V lost 1 base, and 7 bases had no gene match. TCRdb re-called the 5' RACE reads through MiXCR, storing one row per CDR3 protein. The sample holds a few hundred thousand distinct CDR3 sequences, about 20% seen once. This TCR was sampled from a male donor with ankylosing spondylitis or in good health (not recorded which). Sequenced sample: blood, either unsorted or a sorted T cell fraction (not recorded which). The chain links TRBV20-1 to TRBJ2-7, with 9 bases aligning to TRBD2. CDR3 nucleotide sequence: TGCAGTGCTAGAGTTCTGGGCGGGAGGGGCTACGAGCAGTACTTC. Translation gives CSARVLGGRGYEQYF.